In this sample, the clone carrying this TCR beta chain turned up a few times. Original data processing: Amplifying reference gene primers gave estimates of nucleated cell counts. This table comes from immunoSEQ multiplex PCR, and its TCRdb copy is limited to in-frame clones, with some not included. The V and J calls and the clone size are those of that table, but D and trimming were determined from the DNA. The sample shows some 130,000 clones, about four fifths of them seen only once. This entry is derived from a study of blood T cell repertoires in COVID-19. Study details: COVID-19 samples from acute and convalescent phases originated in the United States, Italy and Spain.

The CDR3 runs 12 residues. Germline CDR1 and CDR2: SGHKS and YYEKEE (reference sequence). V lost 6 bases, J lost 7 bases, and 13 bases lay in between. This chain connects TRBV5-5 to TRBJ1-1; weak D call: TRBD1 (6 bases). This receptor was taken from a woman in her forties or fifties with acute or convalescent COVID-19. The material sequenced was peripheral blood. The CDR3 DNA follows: TGTGCCAGCACCTCTACAGGGATTGAAGCTTTCTTT. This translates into CASTSTGIEAFF.